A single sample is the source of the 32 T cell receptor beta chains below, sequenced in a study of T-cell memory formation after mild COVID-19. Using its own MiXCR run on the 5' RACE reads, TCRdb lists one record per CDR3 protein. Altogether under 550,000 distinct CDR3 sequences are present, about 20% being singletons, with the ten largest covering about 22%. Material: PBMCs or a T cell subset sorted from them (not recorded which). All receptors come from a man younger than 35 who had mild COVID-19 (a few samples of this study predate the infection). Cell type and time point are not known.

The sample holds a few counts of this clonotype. CDR3 amino acids: CASSTTKRAPYNEQFF. The DNA of the CDR3 is TGTGCCAGCAGCACGACAAAGCGGGCCCCCTACAATGAGCAGTTCTTC. The chain recombines TRBV7-8 with TRBJ2-1, with a tentative D call TRBD2 (6 bases). The CDR3 extends over 16 amino acids. The ends were cut back, 5 bases at V and 2 bases at J, with 16 bases in the middle. Germline V lookup: CDR1 SGHVS, CDR2 FQNEAQ.

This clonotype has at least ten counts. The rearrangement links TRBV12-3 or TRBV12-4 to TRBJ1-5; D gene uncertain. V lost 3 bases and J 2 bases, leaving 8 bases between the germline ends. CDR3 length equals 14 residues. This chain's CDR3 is CASSFSDGNQPQHF. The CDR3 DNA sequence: TGTGCCAGCAGTTTCTCGGACGGCAATCAGCCCCAGCATTTT.

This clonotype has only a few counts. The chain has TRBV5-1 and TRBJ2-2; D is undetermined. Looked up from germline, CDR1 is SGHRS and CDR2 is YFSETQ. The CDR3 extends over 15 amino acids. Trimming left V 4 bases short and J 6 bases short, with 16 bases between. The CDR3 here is CASSVQSLSAGELFF. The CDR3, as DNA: TGCGCCAGCAGCGTCCAGTCGCTAAGCGCCGGGGAGCTGTTTTTT.

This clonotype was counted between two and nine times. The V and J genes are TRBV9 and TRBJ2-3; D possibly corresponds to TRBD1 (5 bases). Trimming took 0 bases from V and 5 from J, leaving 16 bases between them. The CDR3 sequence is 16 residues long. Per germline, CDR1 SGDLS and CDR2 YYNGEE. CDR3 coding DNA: TGTGCCAGCAGCGTAGGTGTGGTCAGGGTAGGAGATACGCAGTATTTT. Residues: CASSVGVVRVGDTQYF.

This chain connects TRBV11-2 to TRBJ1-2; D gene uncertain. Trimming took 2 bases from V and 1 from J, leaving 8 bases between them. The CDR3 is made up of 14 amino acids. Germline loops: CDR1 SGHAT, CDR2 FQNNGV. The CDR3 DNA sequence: TGTGCCAGCAGCTTACTTACCCTTAACTATGGCTACACCTTC. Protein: CASSLLTLNYGYTF.

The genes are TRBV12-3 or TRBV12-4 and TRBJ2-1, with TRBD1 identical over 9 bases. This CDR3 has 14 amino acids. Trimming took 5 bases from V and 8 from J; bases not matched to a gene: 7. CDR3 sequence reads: CASSPDRGDDEQFF. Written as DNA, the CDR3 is TGTGCCAGCAGTCCTGACAGGGGGGATGATGAGCAGTTCTTC.

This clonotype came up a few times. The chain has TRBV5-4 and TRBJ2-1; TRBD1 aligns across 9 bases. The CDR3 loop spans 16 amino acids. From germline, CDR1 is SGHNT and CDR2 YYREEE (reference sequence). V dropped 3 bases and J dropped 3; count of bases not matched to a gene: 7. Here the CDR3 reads CASSSPTGGGYNEQFF. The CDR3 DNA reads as TGTGCCAGCAGCTCCCCGACAGGGGGTGGCTACAATGAGCAGTTCTTC.

CDR3 DNA sequence: TGTGCCAGCAGCTTCGGCCCTACGGGGGGCGAGACCCAGTACTTC. Protein sequence: CASSFGPTGGETQYF. The J gene is TRBJ2-5, the V gene TRBV11-2, with D possibly being TRBD2 (7 bases). V was pared by 3 bases and J by 5 bases, with 16 bases between. CDR3 length: 15 amino acids. Germline V gene data show CDR1 as SGHAT and CDR2 as FQNNGV.

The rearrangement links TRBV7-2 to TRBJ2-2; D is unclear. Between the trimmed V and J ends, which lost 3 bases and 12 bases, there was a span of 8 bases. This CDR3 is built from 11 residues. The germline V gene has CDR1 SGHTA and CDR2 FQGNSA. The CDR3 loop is CASSFTTKLFF. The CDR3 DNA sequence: TGTGCCAGCAGCTTTACGACAAAGCTGTTTTTT.

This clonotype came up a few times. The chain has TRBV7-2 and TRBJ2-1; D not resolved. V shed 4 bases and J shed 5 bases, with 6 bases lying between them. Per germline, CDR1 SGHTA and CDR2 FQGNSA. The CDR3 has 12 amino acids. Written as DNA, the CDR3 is TGTGCCAGCAGCTCTGGGGACAATGAGCAGTTCTTC. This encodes CASSSGDNEQFF.

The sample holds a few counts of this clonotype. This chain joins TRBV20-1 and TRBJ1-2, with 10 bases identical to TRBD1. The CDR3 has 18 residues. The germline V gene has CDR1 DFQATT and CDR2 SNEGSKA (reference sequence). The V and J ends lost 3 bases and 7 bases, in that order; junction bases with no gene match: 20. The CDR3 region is CSARTLRQPGQGIGGYTF. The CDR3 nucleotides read TGCAGTGCTAGGACTCTCCGCCAGCCGGGACAGGGGATCGGTGGCTACACCTTC.

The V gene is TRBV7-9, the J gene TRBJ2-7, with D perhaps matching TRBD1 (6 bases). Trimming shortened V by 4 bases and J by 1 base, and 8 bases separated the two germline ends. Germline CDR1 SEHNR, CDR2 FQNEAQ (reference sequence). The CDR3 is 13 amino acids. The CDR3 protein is CASSSRGSYEQYV. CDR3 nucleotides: TGTGCCAGCAGCTCCAGGGGTTCCTACGAGCAGTACGTC.

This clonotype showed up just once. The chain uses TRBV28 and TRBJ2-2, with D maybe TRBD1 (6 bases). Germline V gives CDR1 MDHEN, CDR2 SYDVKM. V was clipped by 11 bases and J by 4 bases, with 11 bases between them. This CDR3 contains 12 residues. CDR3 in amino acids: CAGGQTTGELFF. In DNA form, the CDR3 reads TGTGCCGGAGGACAGACCACCGGGGAGCTGTTTTTT.

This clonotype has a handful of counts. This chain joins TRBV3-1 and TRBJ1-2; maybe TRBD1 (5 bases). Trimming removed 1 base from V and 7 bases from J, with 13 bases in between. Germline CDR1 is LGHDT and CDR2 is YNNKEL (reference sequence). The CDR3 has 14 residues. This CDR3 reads CASSQVQGYGGYTF. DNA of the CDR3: TGTGCCAGCAGCCAAGTCCAGGGATACGGTGGCTACACCTTC. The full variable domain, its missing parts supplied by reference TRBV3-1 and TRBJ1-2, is DTAVSQTPKYLVTQMGNDKSIKCEQNLGHDTMYWYKQDSKKFLKIMFSYNNKELIINETVPNRFSPKSPDKAHLNLHINSLELGDSAVYFCASSQVQGYGGYTFGSGTRLTVV.

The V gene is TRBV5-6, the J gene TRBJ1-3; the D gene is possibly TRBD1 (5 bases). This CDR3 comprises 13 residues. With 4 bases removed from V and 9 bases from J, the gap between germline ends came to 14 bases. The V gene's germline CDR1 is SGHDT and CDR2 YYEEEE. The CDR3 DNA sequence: TGTGCCAGCAGCCCGGGGGATGGGATCACCATATATTTT. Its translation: CASSPGDGITIYF. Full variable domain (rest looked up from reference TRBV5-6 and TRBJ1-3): DAGVTQSPTHLIKTRGQQVTLRCSPKSGHDTVSWYQQALGQGPQFIFQYYEEEERQRGNFPDRFSGHQFPNYSSELNVNALLLGDSALYLCASSPGDGITIYFGEGSWLTVV.

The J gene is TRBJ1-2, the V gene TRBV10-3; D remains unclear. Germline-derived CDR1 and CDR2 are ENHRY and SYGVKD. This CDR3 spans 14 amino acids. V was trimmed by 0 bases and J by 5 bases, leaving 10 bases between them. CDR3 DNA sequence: TGTGCCATCAGTGAGTCTCTAGACCCTTATGGCTACACCTTC. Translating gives CAISESLDPYGYTF.

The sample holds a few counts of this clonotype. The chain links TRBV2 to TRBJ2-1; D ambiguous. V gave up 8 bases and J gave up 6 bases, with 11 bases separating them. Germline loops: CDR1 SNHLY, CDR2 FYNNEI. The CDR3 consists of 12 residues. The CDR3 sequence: CASSRLGNEQFF. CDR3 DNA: TGTGCCAGCTCTCGACTTGGCAATGAGCAGTTCTTC.

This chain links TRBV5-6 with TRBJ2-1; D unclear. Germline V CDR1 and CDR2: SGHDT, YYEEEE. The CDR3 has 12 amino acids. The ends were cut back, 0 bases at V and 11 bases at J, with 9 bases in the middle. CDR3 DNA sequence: TGTGCCAGCAGCTTGGGGCCCCCGAAGCAGTTCTTC. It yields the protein CASSLGPPKQFF.

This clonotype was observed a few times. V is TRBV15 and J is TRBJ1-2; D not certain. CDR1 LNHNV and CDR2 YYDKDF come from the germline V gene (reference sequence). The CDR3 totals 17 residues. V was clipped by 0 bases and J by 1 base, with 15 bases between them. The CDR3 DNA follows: TGTGCCACCAGCAGAGATTTCGGGTCTGTCTTTAACTATGGCTACACCTTC. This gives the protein CATSRDFGSVFNYGYTF. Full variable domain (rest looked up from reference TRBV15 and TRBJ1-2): DAMVIQNPRYQVTQFGKPVTLSCSQTLNHNVMYWYQQKSSQAPKLLFHYYDKDFNNEADTPDNFQSRRPNTSFCFLDIRSPGLGDTAMYLCATSRDFGSVFNYGYTFGSGTRLTVV.

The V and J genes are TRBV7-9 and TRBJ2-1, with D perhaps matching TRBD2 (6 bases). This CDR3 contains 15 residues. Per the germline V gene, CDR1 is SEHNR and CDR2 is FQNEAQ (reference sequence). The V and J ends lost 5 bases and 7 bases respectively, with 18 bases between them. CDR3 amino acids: CASSPAGARGNEQFF. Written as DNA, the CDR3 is TGTGCCAGCAGCCCCGCCGGGGCCCGGGGGAATGAGCAGTTCTTC.

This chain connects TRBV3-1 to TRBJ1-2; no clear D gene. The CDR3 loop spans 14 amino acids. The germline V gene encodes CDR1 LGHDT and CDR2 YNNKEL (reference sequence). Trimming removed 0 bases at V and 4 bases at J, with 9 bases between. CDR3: CASSQDGIFYGYTF. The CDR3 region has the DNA TGTGCCAGCAGCCAAGACGGGATTTTCTATGGCTACACCTTC.

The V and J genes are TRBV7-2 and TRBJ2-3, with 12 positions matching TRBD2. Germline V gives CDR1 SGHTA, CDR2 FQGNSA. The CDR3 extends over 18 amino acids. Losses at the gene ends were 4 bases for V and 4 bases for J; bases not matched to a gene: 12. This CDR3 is CASSSTFSLAGGPDTQYF. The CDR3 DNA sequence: TGTGCCAGCAGCTCAACTTTTTCACTAGCGGGGGGTCCAGATACGCAGTATTTT. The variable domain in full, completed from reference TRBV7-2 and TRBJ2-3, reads GAGVSQSPSNKVTEKGKDVELRCDPISGHTALYWYRQSLGQGLEFLIYFQGNSAPDKSGLPSDRFSAERTGGSVSTLTIQRTQQEDSAVYLCASSSTFSLAGGPDTQYFGPGTRLTVL.

The DNA of the CDR3 is TGTGCCAGCAGTTCGGGCCGCCAGCAGTACGTC. Amino acids: CASSSGRQQYV. The V gene is TRBV28, the J gene TRBJ2-7; no firm D call. This CDR3 comprises 11 residues. CDR1 MDHEN and CDR2 SYDVKM come from the germline V gene. The ends were cut back, 4 bases at V and 8 bases at J, with 9 bases in the middle.

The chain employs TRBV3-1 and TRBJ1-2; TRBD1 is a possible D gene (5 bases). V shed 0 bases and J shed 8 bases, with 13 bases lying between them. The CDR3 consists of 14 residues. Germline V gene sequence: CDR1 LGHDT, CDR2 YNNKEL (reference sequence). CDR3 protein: CASSQEPGGSGYTF. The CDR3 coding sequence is TGTGCCAGCAGCCAAGAGCCTGGGGGTAGCGGCTACACCTTC.

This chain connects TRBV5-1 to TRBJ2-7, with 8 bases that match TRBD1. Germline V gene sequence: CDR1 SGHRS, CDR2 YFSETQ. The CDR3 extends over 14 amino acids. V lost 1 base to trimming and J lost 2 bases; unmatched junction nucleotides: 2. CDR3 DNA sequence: TGCGCCAGCAGCTTGCAACAGGGGGCCTACGAGCAGTACTTC. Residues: CASSLQQGAYEQYF.

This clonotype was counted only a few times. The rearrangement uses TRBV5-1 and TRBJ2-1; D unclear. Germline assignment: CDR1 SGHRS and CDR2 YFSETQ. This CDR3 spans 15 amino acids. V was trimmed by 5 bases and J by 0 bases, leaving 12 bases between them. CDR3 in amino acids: CASRYDSNSYNEQFF. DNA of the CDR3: TGCGCCAGCAGGTATGACTCGAACTCCTACAATGAGCAGTTCTTC.

CDR3 sequence reads: CASSSSRDRSHEQYV. CDR3 in DNA: TGTGCCAGCAGCTCAAGCCGGGACAGGAGCCACGAGCAGTACGTC. The chain carries TRBV7-2 and TRBJ2-7; 8 nucleotides agree with TRBD1. Trimming cost V 4 bases and J 5 bases; bases outside gene matches: 10. CDR1 is SGHTA, CDR2 FQGNSA, per germline. This CDR3 contains 15 residues.

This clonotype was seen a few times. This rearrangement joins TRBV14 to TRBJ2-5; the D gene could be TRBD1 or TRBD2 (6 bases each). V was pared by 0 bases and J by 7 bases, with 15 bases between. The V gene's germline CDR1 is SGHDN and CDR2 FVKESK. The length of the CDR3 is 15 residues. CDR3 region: CASSQEGGQYGTQYF. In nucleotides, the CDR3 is TGTGCCAGCAGCCAAGAGGGGGGCCAGTATGGGACCCAGTACTTC.

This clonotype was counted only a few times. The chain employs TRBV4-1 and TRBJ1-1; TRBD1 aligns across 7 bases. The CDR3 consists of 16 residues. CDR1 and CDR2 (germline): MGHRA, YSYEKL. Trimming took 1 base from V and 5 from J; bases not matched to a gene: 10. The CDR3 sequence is CASSQGNRGAGTEAFF. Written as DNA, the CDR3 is TGCGCCAGCAGCCAAGGAAACAGGGGCGCGGGTACTGAAGCTTTCTTT.

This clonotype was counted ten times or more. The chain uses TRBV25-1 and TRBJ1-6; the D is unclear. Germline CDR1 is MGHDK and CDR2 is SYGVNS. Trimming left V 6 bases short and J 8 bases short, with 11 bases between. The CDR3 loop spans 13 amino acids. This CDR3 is CASRRGTDSPLHF. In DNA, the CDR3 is TGTGCCAGCAGGCGAGGCACTGATTCACCCCTCCACTTT.

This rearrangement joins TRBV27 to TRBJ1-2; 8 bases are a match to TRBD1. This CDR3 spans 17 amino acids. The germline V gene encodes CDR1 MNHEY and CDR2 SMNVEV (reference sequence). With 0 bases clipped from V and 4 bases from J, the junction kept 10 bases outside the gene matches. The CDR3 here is CASSLSVGDRGSYGYTF. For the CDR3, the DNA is TGTGCCAGCAGTTTATCTGTTGGAGACAGGGGTTCCTATGGCTACACCTTC.

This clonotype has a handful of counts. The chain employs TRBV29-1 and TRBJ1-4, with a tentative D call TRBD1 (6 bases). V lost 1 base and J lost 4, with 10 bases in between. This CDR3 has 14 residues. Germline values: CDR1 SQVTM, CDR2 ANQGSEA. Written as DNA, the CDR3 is TGCAGCGTTGAAGGCAGGGGAGATAATGAAAAACTGTTTTTT. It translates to CSVEGRGDNEKLFF.